Presented here are 7 T cell receptor beta chains from one specimen sequenced in a study of cytomegalovirus exposure and HLA in healthy donors. The PCR used 60 Vbeta and 13 Jbeta primers. Assay: immunoSEQ multiplex PCR; the TCRdb copy retains only in-frame clones and omits some. The sample has 120,000 to 150,000 clones, roughly 62% seen once. The specimen sequenced was PBMCs. Source of these receptors: a man aged 55 to 70 in good health and CMV-seronegative.

The chain links TRBV5-6 to TRBJ1-3; 7 nucleotides align to TRBD1. The CDR3 extends over 17 amino acids. The germline CDR1 and CDR2 sequences are SGHDT and YYEEEE. J gave up 0 bases and V 3 bases, and 9 bases lay outside the gene matches. The CDR3 sequence: CASSWTGQLDSGNTIYF. The CDR3 DNA reads TGTGCCAGCAGCTGGACGGGACAGTTAGACTCTGGAAACACCATATATTTT.

The genes are TRBV28 and TRBJ2-6; 8 nucleotides agree with TRBD2. V lost 10 bases and J lost 0; bases outside the gene matches: 2. This CDR3 comprises 14 residues. Germline CDR1 and CDR2: MDHEN and SYDVKM. The CDR3 protein is CATGGTSGANVLTF. As DNA, the CDR3 is TGTGCCACGGGGGGGACCTCTGGGGCCAACGTCCTGACTTTC. Supplemented by reference TRBV28 and TRBJ2-6, the full variable domain reads DVKVTQSSRYLVKRTGEKVFLECVQDMDHENMFWYRQDPGLGLRLIYFSYDVKMKEKGDIPEGYSVSREKKERFSLILESASTNQTSMYLCATGGTSGANVLTFGAGSRLTVL.

The chain uses TRBV5-6 and TRBJ2-1, with 7 bases aligning to TRBD2. Germline V gene data show CDR1 as SGHDT and CDR2 as YYEEEE. The CDR3 is 14 amino acids. V gave up 0 bases and J gave up 8 bases; unmatched junction bases: 5. The CDR3 is CASSLDLRGDEQFF. The CDR3 DNA reads TGTGCCAGCAGCTTGGATCTCCGGGGGGATGAGCAGTTCTTC.

In this sample, this clone turned up a few times. The chain employs TRBV15 and TRBJ2-6; TRBD1 might be the D (5 bases). Germline loops: CDR1 LNHNV, CDR2 YYDKDF (reference sequence). Trimming shortened V by 0 bases and J by 0 bases, and 6 bases separated the two germline ends. The CDR3 is 16 residues long. CDR3 DNA: TGTGCCACCAGCAGAGAACAGGACTCTGGGGCCAACGTCCTGACTTTC. Its protein product is CATSREQDSGANVLTF.

The chain employs TRBV4-1 and TRBJ2-3, with 8 bases matching TRBD1. The length of the CDR3 is 17 residues. The V gene end was trimmed by 3 bases and the J gene end by 1 base; junction bases not matched to a gene: 9. Germline CDR1 MGHRA, CDR2 YSYEKL. This CDR3 reads CASSHQKQGVGTDTQYF. The CDR3 region has the DNA TGCGCCAGCAGCCATCAAAAACAGGGGGTAGGCACAGATACGCAGTATTTT.

The chain couples TRBV7-3 to TRBJ1-2, with D maybe TRBD1 (6 bases). The CDR3 is 15 residues long. In germline, CDR1 is SGHTA, CDR2 FQGTGA. Trimming pared 4 bases from V and 7 bases from J, leaving 19 bases between. CDR3 protein: CASSSKTTGPAGYTF. In DNA form, the CDR3 reads TGTGCCAGCAGCTCGAAAACAACAGGGCCCGCTGGCTACACCTTC.

There are a few counts of this clone. The genes are TRBV7-6 and TRBJ2-5; D is unresolved. V gave up 1 base and J gave up 4 bases, with 10 bases separating them. Germline loops: CDR1 SGHVS, CDR2 FNYEAQ. CDR3 length: 14 amino acids. The CDR3 loop reads CASSLGHSRETQYF. The CDR3 DNA reads TGTGCCAGCAGCTTAGGGCACAGCAGAGAGACCCAGTACTTC. The entire variable domain, with the rest obtained from reference TRBV7-6 and TRBJ2-5, is as follows: GAGVSQSPRYKVTKRGQDVALRCDPISGHVSLYWYRQALGQGPEFLTYFNYEAQQDKSGLPNDRFSAERPEGSISTLTIQRTEQRDSAMYRCASSLGHSRETQYFGPGTRLLVL.